This entry features one T cell receptor (beta chain) sequence. Its specificity is not known. This record comes from a study of memory CD4+ T cells and cytomegalovirus serostatus. Profiled with immunoSEQ multiplex PCR; TCRdb holds only in-frame clones, not every one. Here the sample spans around 50,000 clones, roughly three quarters being singletons. The CDR3 is 15 amino acids. Germline trimming cut 2 bases from V and 5 bases from J; bases unmatched to any gene: 8. CDR1 and CDR2 from the germline V gene are SGDLS and YYNGEE. Points from the study as a whole: CD4+ memory repertoires contained about 40% of the 164 reported CMV TCRbeta sequences.

Single viable CD3+CD4+CD8-CD45RO+ cells were sorted as the memory CD4+ T cells. The TCR originated in an adult in good health and CMV-seronegative. The chain joins TRBV9 to TRBJ2-5; TRBD1 matches at 8 bases. Sequences were obtained from memory CD4+ T cells from blood. In DNA form, the CDR3 reads TGTGCCAGCAGCGTGATGACAGGGGTTACGGAGACCCAGTACTTC. Translated, it gives CASSVMTGVTETQYF. The whole variable domain, remainder taken from reference TRBV9 and TRBJ2-5, is DSGVTQTPKHLITATGQRVTLRCSPRSGDLSVYWYQQSLDQGLQFLIQYYNGEERAKGNILERFSAQQFPDLHSELNLSSLELGDSALYFCASSVMTGVTETQYFGPGTRLLVL.